Below, 8 T cell receptor beta chains from the same sample are listed, as sequenced in a study of T cells expressing NK-cell markers. TCRdb reanalyzed the 5' RACE reads, giving one entry per CDR3 protein sequence and no DNA. The listing contains around 110,000 distinct CDR3 sequences. Sample: blood T cells: a sorted CD56 or NKG2C T cell subset, CD4+ or CD8+ T cells, or bulk PBMC T cells (not recorded which). The receptors were gathered from a woman aged 18 to 69 in good health.

This chain connects TRBV9 to TRBJ1-3. CDR1 and CDR2 (germline): SGDLS, YYNGEE. The CDR3 totals 13 residues. CDR3: CASSETPGNTIYF.

The rearrangement links TRBV27 to TRBJ1-2. There are 15 residues in the CDR3. The V gene's germline CDR1 is MNHEY and CDR2 SMNVEV (reference sequence). This CDR3 is CASSLMTPRNYGYTF.

The CDR3: CASSKGTSGNLYNEQFF. This rearrangement joins TRBV5-1 to TRBJ2-1; lacking DNA, the TRBD2 call made by TCRdb goes unchecked. There are 17 residues in the CDR3. CDR1 is SGHRS and CDR2 is YFSETQ in the germline V gene.

The V gene is TRBV6-2 or TRBV6-3, the J gene TRBJ1-6. CDR3 length: 19 residues. The germline CDR1 and CDR2 sequences are MNHEY and SVGEGT. The CDR3 sequence is CASSYFVAIGLGTDSPLHF.

V usage is TRBV29-1 and J usage is TRBJ2-5. Germline V gene data show CDR1 as SQVTM and CDR2 as ANQGSEA. The CDR3 totals 12 residues. The CDR3 reads CSVEEPQETQYF.

V usage is TRBV7-2 and J usage is TRBJ2-3; TCRdb lists TRBD1, though no DNA is available to test this call. The germline V gene has CDR1 SGHTA and CDR2 FQGNSA. This CDR3 region has 15 residues. The CDR3 region is CASSLPGQGTDTQYF.

The chain employs TRBV4-3 and TRBJ2-3; there is no DNA to check the TCRdb D call of TRBD2. CDR1 is LGHNA and CDR2 is YSLEER in the germline V gene. CDR3 length: 15 amino acids. CDR3 in amino acids: CASSQSGGRTDTQYF.

The chain links TRBV7-3 to TRBJ2-3; TCRdb names TRBD2, which stays unverified in the absence of DNA. The CDR3 is 15 residues long. CDR1 and CDR2 (germline): SGHTA, FQGTGA. CDR3 region: CASSTLAGRTDTQYF.